A single sample is the source of the 28 T cell receptor beta chains below, sequenced in a study of shared clonotypes between healthy human individuals. Data came from immunoSEQ multiplex PCR; TCRdb stores just in-frame clones and leaves some out. Seen here are some 2,500,000 clones, 80% to 95% observed once, and the top ten hold approximately 0.4%. Sequences were obtained from naive CD4+ T cells from PBMCs. Subset of the sample: CD45RA+ positively selected. These TCRs come from a man aged 18 to 30 in good health. Some clones in this sample may be carry-over from other donors' samples.

This sequence joins TRBV6-6 and TRBJ1-2; tentatively, D is TRBD1 (6 bases). CDR1 and CDR2 (germline): MNHNY, SVGAGI (reference sequence). Between the trimmed V and J ends, which lost 5 bases and 4 bases, there was a span of 20 bases. The CDR3 contains 16 residues. CDR3 nucleotides: TGTGCCAGCAGTCCCGGCGGGGGGCGCGGGACCTATGGCTACACCTTC. Translation gives CASSPGGGRGTYGYTF.

The CDR3 coding sequence is TGCGCCAGCAGCGGGGCCCCGGGGGCAGCAGAGACCCAGTACTTC. Its protein is CASSGAPGAAETQYF. V gene TRBV5-1 combines with J gene TRBJ2-5; D might be TRBD1 or TRBD2, each matching 6 bases. CDR3 length equals 15 residues. Trimming left V 4 bases short and J 4 bases short, with 17 bases between. Germline V CDR1 and CDR2: SGHRS, YFSETQ.

The rearrangement uses TRBV19 and TRBJ1-1; TRBD1 matches 11 bases. Looked up from germline, CDR1 is LNHDA and CDR2 is SQIVND (reference sequence). This CDR3 is 15 amino acids long. Trimming removed 2 bases from V and 4 bases from J; junction bases left unmatched: 3. CDR3 sequence (DNA): TGTGCCAGTAGTATATGGACAGGGGGCGGCACTGAAGCTTTCTTT. It encodes CASSIWTGGGTEAFF.

This clone was seen just once. The genes are TRBV7-6 and TRBJ2-1; D call uncertain. This CDR3 spans 14 amino acids. Trimming removed 1 base at V and 0 bases at J, with 4 bases between. The germline V gene encodes CDR1 SGHVS and CDR2 FNYEAQ. CDR3 sequence (DNA): TGTGCCAGCAGCTTAGATGGCTCCTACAATGAGCAGTTCTTC. Translation: CASSLDGSYNEQFF.

The chain has TRBV28 and TRBJ2-7, with TRBD2 matching over 11 bases. The junction had 10 bases not matched to a gene; V was cut back by 6 bases and J by 6 bases. Germline V gives CDR1 MDHEN, CDR2 SYDVKM. The CDR3 length is 15 residues. For the CDR3, the DNA is TGTGCCAGCAGGCAATCCTCTAGCGGGAGGCGCGAGCAGTACTTC. This gives the protein CASRQSSSGRREQYF.

The table lists this clone with a count of one. The same CDR3 is also encoded by other DNA sequences in this sample. The chain links TRBV7-6 to TRBJ2-1; D might be TRBD2 (6 bases). Trimming removed 3 bases at V and 10 bases at J, with 7 bases between. This CDR3 has 11 residues. Germline V CDR1 and CDR2: SGHVS, FNYEAQ. Here the CDR3 reads CASSLAGEQFF. CDR3 DNA sequence: TGTGCCAGCAGCTTGGCGGGAGAGCAGTTCTTC.

A single count supports this clone. Other DNA sequences in this specimen translate into the identical CDR3. V gene TRBV7-2 combines with J gene TRBJ2-1; 7 bases agree with TRBD2. The CDR3 spans 15 residues. With 1 base clipped from V and 4 bases from J, the junction kept 4 bases outside the gene matches. Germline V gene sequence: CDR1 SGHTA, CDR2 FQGNSA. The CDR3 DNA reads TGTGCCAGCAGCTTAGGGCTAGCGGTTTACAATGAGCAGTTCTTC. It codes for CASSLGLAVYNEQFF.

The chain uses TRBV9 and TRBJ1-3; D remains ambiguous. The V end lost 2 bases, the J end lost 1 base, and 7 bases lay between the germline ends. The CDR3 is made up of 14 amino acids. CDR1 is SGDLS and CDR2 is YYNGEE in the germline V gene. The DNA of the CDR3 is TGTGCCAGCAGCGTGCAGCCATCTGGAAACACCATATATTTT. Protein sequence: CASSVQPSGNTIYF.

The V gene is TRBV9, the J gene TRBJ2-1; possible D gene TRBD2, 6 bases. Per the germline V gene, CDR1 is SGDLS and CDR2 is YYNGEE. The CDR3 sequence is 16 residues long. Trimming left V 3 bases short and J 8 bases short, with 21 bases between. The CDR3 DNA sequence: TGTGCCAGCAGCGACAATAGGGGACTGGGACGGTATGAGCAGTTCTTC. This encodes CASSDNRGLGRYEQFF.

This clone appeared a few times. V gene TRBV6-6 combines with J gene TRBJ1-1, with D uncertain. The CDR3 consists of 14 residues. Germline V lookup: CDR1 MNHNY, CDR2 SVGAGI (reference sequence). V dropped 4 bases and J dropped 2 bases, with 11 bases sitting between them. Here the CDR3 DNA reads TGTGCCAGCAGTTCTTCATCTCGAAACACTGAAGCTTTCTTT. It specifies CASSSSSRNTEAFF.

This rearrangement joins TRBV6-1 to TRBJ1-1; D gene uncertain. Germline CDR1 and CDR2: MNHNS and SASEGT. V was trimmed by 1 base and J by 0 bases, leaving 12 bases between them. CDR3 size: 16 residues. The CDR3 reads CASSEGIREMNTEAFF. The CDR3 DNA sequence: TGTGCCAGCAGTGAAGGGATTCGTGAGATGAACACTGAAGCTTTCTTT.

The genes are TRBV30 and TRBJ2-7, with unresolved D. Germline lookup yields CDR1 GTSNPN and CDR2 SVGIG (reference sequence). V was pared by 0 bases and J by 0 bases, with 6 bases between. The CDR3 spans 13 residues. CDR3: CAWSVRSSYEQYF. The CDR3 DNA is TGTGCCTGGAGTGTACGGAGCTCCTACGAGCAGTACTTC.

The V gene is TRBV28, the J gene TRBJ2-1; perhaps TRBD2 as D (6 bases). Germline values: CDR1 MDHEN, CDR2 SYDVKM. The CDR3 loop spans 19 amino acids. The V end lost 7 bases, the J end lost 2 bases, and 27 bases lay between the germline ends. CDR3 DNA sequence: TGTGCCAGCACCCCTTGGGAGGCTAGAGGCGGTACCACCTACAATGAGCAGTTCTTC. Its protein product is CASTPWEARGGTTYNEQFF.

For this clone: The junction departs from germline at one end; a sequencing error may be responsible. V is TRBV27 and J is TRBJ2-1; 9 bases fit TRBD1. CDR3 length: 18 residues. Per the germline V gene, CDR1 is MNHEY and CDR2 is SMNVEV (reference sequence). The CDR3 nucleotides are TGTGCCAGCAGCTTATCCTCCCTCGGGACAGGGTTTTACAATGAGCAGTTCTTC. Translating it yields CASSLSSLGTGFYNEQFF.

The sample holds one count of this clone. This chain connects TRBV5-1 to TRBJ2-3, with a tentative D call TRBD2 (6 bases). Looked up from germline, CDR1 is SGHRS and CDR2 is YFSETQ. V was clipped by 5 bases and J by 3 bases, with 16 bases between them. This CDR3 contains 15 residues. The CDR3: CASRTTAGSTDTQYF. The CDR3 DNA follows: TGCGCCAGCAGAACGACGGCGGGAAGTACAGATACGCAGTATTTT.

The chain combines TRBV7-2 with TRBJ2-3; D remains unclear. V lost 5 bases, J lost 6 bases, and 6 bases lay in between. The CDR3 contains 11 residues. CDR1 and CDR2 (germline): SGHTA, FQGNSA. DNA for the CDR3: TGTGCCAGCAGCCCCCCGGATACGCAGTATTTT. Encoded protein: CASSPPDTQYF.

The chain is built from TRBV7-9 and TRBJ2-7; 7 bases line up with TRBD1. V gave up 1 base and J gave up 6 bases; unmatched junction bases: 3. Germline V gives CDR1 SEHNR, CDR2 FQNEAQ (reference sequence). The CDR3 is 13 amino acids. The CDR3 reads CASSLEAGGEQYF. Here the CDR3 DNA reads TGTGCCAGCAGCTTAGAGGCAGGGGGCGAGCAGTACTTC.

This rearrangement joins TRBV25-1 to TRBJ1-5, with 8 nucleotides matching TRBD1. J gave up 2 bases and V 0 bases, and 6 bases lay outside the gene matches. This CDR3 has 17 residues. Per the germline V gene, CDR1 is MGHDK and CDR2 is SYGVNS. As DNA, the CDR3 is TGTGCCAGCAGTGAATATGGCAGGGGGCCAGGCAATCAGCCCCAGCATTTT. Protein product: CASSEYGRGPGNQPQHF.

This chain uses TRBV11-2 with TRBJ2-3, with TRBD1 matching over 7 bases. CDR1 and CDR2 from the germline V gene are SGHAT and FQNNGV. Germline trimming cut 4 bases from V and 8 bases from J; bases unmatched to any gene: 6. The CDR3 consists of 13 residues. CDR3 bases: TGTGCCAGCAGCTCACTACACAGGGGTACGCAGTATTTT. It translates to CASSSLHRGTQYF.

This chain links TRBV11-2 with TRBJ2-3; D is unresolved. The CDR3 consists of 16 residues. Trimming stripped 7 bases from V and 2 bases from J, with 19 bases between. Germline CDR1 and CDR2: SGHAT and FQNNGV. The CDR3 loop is CASTMQLGAATDTQYF. The CDR3 nucleotides read TGTGCCAGCACCATGCAACTTGGAGCTGCCACAGATACGCAGTATTTT.

The chain joins TRBV5-5 to TRBJ1-1; 10 nucleotides agree with TRBD1. Germline values: CDR1 SGHKS, CDR2 YYEKEE (reference sequence). This CDR3 has 14 residues. The V and J ends lost 3 bases and 4 bases, in that order; junction bases with no gene match: 3. CDR3 sequence reads: CASSWRTGGTEAFF. CDR3 nucleotides: TGTGCCAGCAGCTGGCGGACAGGGGGCACTGAAGCTTTCTTT.

The J gene is TRBJ1-1, the V gene TRBV19; 8 bases line up with TRBD1. Germline assignment: CDR1 LNHDA and CDR2 SQIVND (reference sequence). The CDR3 spans 15 residues. Unmatched junction bases numbered 7, after V lost 6 bases and J lost 1 base. The CDR3 loop reads CASRGEQGENTEAFF. In DNA, the CDR3 is TGTGCCAGTAGAGGGGAACAGGGGGAGAACACTGAAGCTTTCTTT. Looking up the rest from reference TRBV19 and TRBJ1-1 gives the full variable domain: DGGITQSPKYLFRKEGQNVTLSCEQNLNHDAMYWYRQDPGQGLRLIYYSQIVNDFQKGDIAEGYSVSREKKESFPLTVTSAQKNPTAFYLCASRGEQGENTEAFFGQGTRLTVV.

For this clone: This sample also contains other DNA sequences that code for the same CDR3. The chain joins TRBV5-1 to TRBJ1-1; no firm D call. Per germline, CDR1 SGHRS and CDR2 YFSETQ. The CDR3 totals 14 residues. Trimming removed 0 bases from V and 1 base from J, with 7 bases in between. Written as DNA, the CDR3 is TGCGCCAGCAGCTTGGGACAACCGAACACTGAAGCTTTCTTT. As protein: CASSLGQPNTEAFF.

Concerning this clone itself: The same CDR3 also results from other DNA sequences found in this sample. The V gene is TRBV5-1, the J gene TRBJ2-3; tentative D call: TRBD1 (6 bases). CDR3 size: 14 residues. Germline V gene sequence: CDR1 SGHRS, CDR2 YFSETQ. V was pared by 1 base and J by 2 bases, with 8 bases between. Here the CDR3 reads CASSLQGSTDTQYF. CDR3 bases: TGCGCCAGCAGCTTGCAGGGGTCCACAGATACGCAGTATTTT.

The chain is built from TRBV5-1 and TRBJ2-7; D tentatively fits TRBD1 or TRBD2 (5 bases each). Germline values: CDR1 SGHRS, CDR2 YFSETQ. V was pared by 4 bases and J by 6 bases, with 20 bases between. CDR3 length equals 15 residues. Written as DNA, the CDR3 is TGCGCCAGCAGCCGAGGGACGCCTGTCGCCATCGAGCAGTACTTC. It yields the protein CASSRGTPVAIEQYF. Full variable domain (remainder filled in from reference TRBV5-1 and TRBJ2-7): KAGVTQTPRYLIKTRGQQVTLSCSPISGHRSVSWYQQTPGQGLQFLFEYFSETQRNKGNFPGRFSGRQFSNSRSEMNVSTLELGDSALYLCASSRGTPVAIEQYFGPGTRLTVT.

The rearrangement joins TRBV7-2 to TRBJ2-5, with a tentative D call TRBD2 (6 bases). V shed 5 bases and J shed 5 bases, with 12 bases lying between them. Germline V CDR1 and CDR2: SGHTA, FQGNSA. CDR3 length: 13 residues. CDR3 DNA sequence: TGTGCCAGCAGCGGAGGGTCCTATGAGACCCAGTACTTC. Translated: CASSGGSYETQYF.

This chain uses TRBV14 with TRBJ2-6; D could derive from TRBD1 or TRBD2 (6 bases each). Germline V gives CDR1 SGHDN, CDR2 FVKESK. The CDR3 covers 18 residues. Between the trimmed V and J ends, which lost 1 base and 0 bases, there was a span of 13 bases. The DNA for the CDR3 is TGTGCCAGCAGCCAAGTTGAAGGGGGACTCTCTGGGGCCAACGTCCTGACTTTC. Translated, it gives CASSQVEGGLSGANVLTF.

On this clone itself: In the same sample, other DNA sequences code for this CDR3. The chain joins TRBV2 to TRBJ1-2, with no clear D. V was shortened by 4 bases and J by 5 bases, with 8 bases between the two germline ends. Germline CDR1 SNHLY, CDR2 FYNNEI. There are 12 residues in the CDR3. The CDR3 reads CASSGGLYGYTF. The CDR3 coding sequence is TGTGCCAGCAGTGGAGGCCTGTATGGCTACACCTTC.